The next 28 T cell receptor beta chains were all read from a single sample in a study of blood T cells in healthy people across ages (dated by TCRdb to 2014 to 2015). Library generation was performed with 5' RACE. Sequenced on an Illumina HiSeq 2500. A second roughly 6 to 12 cycle PCR used a sample-barcoded 5' primer and a J-beta primer mix. TCRdb's own reprocessing of the public reads used fastp at Q25 and MiXCR and kept productive beta chains. CDR3 protein duplicates are merged, each entry listing the most common genes and DNA. The sample profile shows approximately 770,000 distinct CDR3 sequences; roughly 50% of them were found once. Together, the top ten hold over 20% of the sample. The specimen was blood. The source of these receptors is a man aged 30 to 39 in good health.

V is TRBV24-1 and J is TRBJ2-5; no clear D. The CDR3 is made up of 12 amino acids. Germline assignment: CDR1 KGHDR and CDR2 SFDVKD. With 5 bases removed from V and 4 bases from J, the gap between germline ends came to 7 bases. This chain's CDR3 is CATSGNGETQYF. The CDR3 DNA is TGTGCCACCAGTGGTAATGGAGAGACCCAGTACTTC.

This chain links TRBV11-2 with TRBJ2-2; D is ambiguous. The V gene's germline CDR1 is SGHAT and CDR2 FQNNGV. Trimming shortened V by 0 bases and J by 7 bases, and 12 bases separated the two germline ends. The CDR3 sequence is 15 residues long. CDR3 sequence reads: CASSLDYYPGGELFF. The CDR3 DNA sequence: TGTGCCAGCAGCTTAGATTACTATCCTGGCGGGGAGCTGTTTTTT.

This chain connects TRBV11-2 to TRBJ2-1; the D gene is possibly TRBD2 (6 bases). The germline CDR1 and CDR2 sequences are SGHAT and FQNNGV. The germline V and J ends were trimmed by 5 bases and 5 bases, with 19 bases remaining between them. The CDR3 extends over 16 amino acids. The CDR3 is CASSLLGGLTNNEQFF. As DNA, the CDR3 is TGTGCCAGCAGCCTTCTAGGCGGACTAACAAACAATGAGCAGTTCTTC.

The chain carries TRBV20-1 and TRBJ2-1; a possible D gene is TRBD1 (5 bases). Trimming took off 1 base at V and 6 bases at J, with 16 bases between the two ends. The CDR3 is 15 residues long. CDR1 and CDR2 from the germline V gene are DFQATT and SNEGSKA (reference sequence). The CDR3: CSARAIGVSGNEQFF. The DNA of the CDR3 is TGCAGTGCTAGAGCCATAGGGGTGAGTGGCAATGAGCAGTTCTTC.

V and J are TRBV20-1 and TRBJ2-1, with 13 positions matching TRBD2. The CDR3 is 18 amino acids. V dropped 3 bases and J dropped 1; count of bases not matched to a gene: 9. In germline, CDR1 is DFQATT, CDR2 SNEGSKA (reference sequence). The CDR3 DNA reads TGCAGTGCTAGGGGGACGGGACTAGCGGGAAGGTCCTACAATGAGCAGTTCTTC. Its translation: CSARGTGLAGRSYNEQFF.

The V gene is TRBV28, the J gene TRBJ2-7, with 9 bases lining up with TRBD2. Germline loops: CDR1 MDHEN, CDR2 SYDVKM. The V and J ends lost 5 bases and 6 bases, in that order; junction bases with no gene match: 14. The CDR3 contains 16 residues. The CDR3 here is CASSRLGGISGSEQYF. As DNA, the CDR3 is TGTGCCAGCAGTCGGCTAGGGGGAATTAGCGGGAGCGAGCAGTACTTC.

This clonotype appeared a few times. This sequence joins TRBV3-1 and TRBJ2-1, with TRBD2 matching over 7 bases. The V gene end was trimmed by 0 bases and the J gene end by 6 bases; junction bases not matched to a gene: 5. This CDR3 has 15 amino acids. The V gene's germline CDR1 is LGHDT and CDR2 YNNKEL (reference sequence). For the CDR3, the DNA is TGTGCCAGCAGCCAAGAGGCGGGAGCGGGCAATGAGCAGTTCTTC. As protein: CASSQEAGAGNEQFF.

This clonotype was detected only a few times. The gene calls are TRBV20-1 and TRBJ2-5, with TRBD2 matching over 12 bases. This CDR3 region has 14 residues. Looked up from germline, CDR1 is DFQATT and CDR2 is SNEGSKA (reference sequence). Germline trimming cut 6 bases from V and 4 bases from J; bases unmatched to any gene: 6. This CDR3 is CSAVALAGGETQYF. In nucleotides, the CDR3 is TGCAGTGCCGTGGCACTAGCGGGAGGAGAGACCCAGTACTTC.

This clonotype has more than one count but fewer than ten. The gene calls are TRBV6-1 and TRBJ2-7; a weak D match, TRBD2 (6 bases). V gave up 6 bases and J gave up 2 bases, with 14 bases separating them. CDR3 length equals 14 residues. Germline V gene sequence: CDR1 MNHNS, CDR2 SASEGT. Written as DNA, the CDR3 is TGTGCCAGCAGAGGATCGGGAGCCGCCTACGAGCAGTACTTC. This gives the protein CASRGSGAAYEQYF.

This clonotype has only a few counts. J is TRBJ1-5 and V is TRBV20-1, with D perhaps matching TRBD1 (6 bases). CDR3 size: 13 residues. Germline values: CDR1 DFQATT, CDR2 SNEGSKA (reference sequence). V was pared by 1 base and J by 4 bases, with 8 bases between. The CDR3 DNA reads as TGCAGTGCTAGAGCAGGGGCTAATCAGCCCCAGCATTTT. Its protein is CSARAGANQPQHF.

The sample holds a few counts of this clonotype. The chain uses TRBV29-1 and TRBJ2-1, with 7 bases that match TRBD2. The germline V gene encodes CDR1 SQVTM and CDR2 ANQGSEA. The V and J ends lost 4 bases and 6 bases, in that order; junction bases with no gene match: 6. There are 13 residues in the CDR3. The chain's CDR3 is CSVAGLESNEQFF. The CDR3, as DNA: TGCAGCGTTGCTGGACTAGAAAGCAATGAGCAGTTCTTC.

This clonotype was seen a single time. The chain uses TRBV7-9 and TRBJ2-3; 8 bases align to TRBD2. Unmatched junction bases numbered 8, after V lost 8 bases and J lost 4 bases. Per germline, CDR1 SEHNR and CDR2 FQNEAQ (reference sequence). This CDR3 has 14 residues. The CDR3 loop is CASRGGLLPDTQYF. The CDR3 coding sequence is TGTGCCAGCCGGGGGGGACTGCTCCCAGATACGCAGTATTTT.

This clonotype turned up a few times. CDR3 amino acids: CATSRVPPPRGEQFF. The CDR3 DNA follows: TGTGCCACCAGCAGAGTGCCGCCTCCCAGGGGTGAGCAGTTCTTC. V gene TRBV15 combines with J gene TRBJ2-1, with D perhaps TRBD1 (6 bases). There are 15 residues in the CDR3. Germline-derived CDR1 and CDR2 are LNHNV and YYDKDF (reference sequence). Trimming left V 1 base short and J 9 bases short, with 16 bases between.

This CDR3 reads CASSLTRDNEQFF. As DNA, the CDR3 is TGTGCCAGCAGCTTAACCCGGGACAATGAGCAGTTCTTC. The chain combines TRBV7-2 with TRBJ2-1; D not certain. Germline V gene lookup returns CDR1 SGHTA and CDR2 FQGNSA. The CDR3 loop spans 13 amino acids. The V end lost 2 bases, the J end lost 5 bases, and 7 bases lay between the germline ends.

This chain joins TRBV20-1 and TRBJ2-1; D could derive from TRBD1 or TRBD2 (5 bases each). In germline, CDR1 is DFQATT, CDR2 SNEGSKA (reference sequence). This CDR3 comprises 11 residues. V was trimmed by 3 bases and J by 6 bases, leaving 6 bases between them. The CDR3 DNA sequence: TGCAGTGCTAGTGGGGGCAATGAGCAGTTCTTC. Translating it yields CSASGGNEQFF.

This chain links TRBV3-1 with TRBJ1-5, with 10 bases aligning to TRBD1. Germline CDR1 reads LGHDT; CDR2 reads YNNKEL (reference sequence). The CDR3 runs to 15 residues. Trimming took 4 bases from V and 9 from J; bases not matched to a gene: 9. The CDR3 DNA sequence: TGTGCCAGCAGCCCTACGAGGACAGGGGGATGGCCCCAGCATTTT. Translating gives CASSPTRTGGWPQHF.

This chain uses TRBV6-1 with TRBJ1-2; tentatively, D is TRBD1 (6 bases). CDR3 length: 13 amino acids. From germline, CDR1 is MNHNS and CDR2 SASEGT. V dropped 6 bases and J dropped 6 bases, with 14 bases sitting between them. CDR3: CASRHRVSDGYTF. The CDR3 DNA sequence: TGTGCCAGCAGGCACAGGGTAAGCGATGGCTACACCTTC.

The chain employs TRBV5-1 and TRBJ2-5; 14 bases align to TRBD2. The CDR3 loop spans 18 amino acids. Trimming took 0 bases from V and 4 from J; bases not matched to a gene: 8. The germline V gene has CDR1 SGHRS and CDR2 YFSETQ. The CDR3 is CASSLGMGTSGGGETQYF. CDR3 coding DNA: TGCGCCAGCAGCTTGGGAATGGGGACTAGCGGGGGAGGAGAGACCCAGTACTTC.

Points on this clonotype: The junction differs from germline at one of its ends, possibly a read error. V and J are TRBV20-1 and TRBJ1-1; 9 positions agree with TRBD1. The germline CDR1 and CDR2 sequences are DFQATT and SNEGSKA (reference sequence). The CDR3 has 14 residues. CDR3 in DNA: TGCAGTGCTAGAAGAACAGGGGGCGACACTAAAGCTTTCTTT. It specifies CSARRTGGDTKAFF.

V is TRBV9 and J is TRBJ2-1, with D perhaps matching TRBD1 (6 bases). This CDR3 comprises 17 residues. V dropped 4 bases and J dropped 9 bases, with 26 bases sitting between them. In germline, CDR1 is SGDLS, CDR2 YYNGEE. The chain's CDR3 is CASSPQKQGMGYAEQFF. For the CDR3, the DNA is TGTGCCAGCAGCCCGCAGAAACAGGGCATGGGTTACGCTGAGCAGTTCTTC.

The chain recombines TRBV12-3 or TRBV12-4 with TRBJ2-1, with D perhaps matching TRBD2 (6 bases). There are 13 residues in the CDR3. Trimming pared 3 bases from V and 8 bases from J, leaving 11 bases between. The CDR3 sequence is CASSFSGDDEQFF. Here the CDR3 DNA reads TGTGCCAGCAGTTTTTCGGGGGACGATGAGCAGTTCTTC.

The sample holds a few counts of this clonotype. This chain links TRBV29-1 with TRBJ1-2; no definite D call. Germline V gene data show CDR1 as SQVTM and CDR2 as ANQGSEA. The CDR3 is 11 amino acids. Trimming left V 4 bases short and J 6 bases short, with 9 bases between. The CDR3 DNA follows: TGCAGCGTTGGGATAGTGGATGGCTACACCTTC. This gives the protein CSVGIVDGYTF.

The sample holds a few counts of this clonotype. This chain joins TRBV6-6 and TRBJ2-5; the D is unclear. The closer fit of TRBJ2-7 to the DNA end suggests the J call may be wrong. The CDR3 is 13 amino acids. Germline assignment: CDR1 MNHNY and CDR2 SVGAGI (reference sequence). CDR3 protein: CASSHGTPREQYF. The CDR3 nucleotides are TGTGCCAGCAGTCACGGAACCCCGCGCGAGCAGTACTTC.

This clonotype was detected once. The rearrangement joins TRBV20-1 to TRBJ2-7, with unresolved D. The V end was cut by 0 bases, the J end by 6 bases, with 21 bases between. Germline V gene data show CDR1 as DFQATT and CDR2 as SNEGSKA (reference sequence). The CDR3 has 16 residues. As DNA, the CDR3 is TGCAGTGCTAGAGATGAGCGTCAACTATCCGTCGGCGAGCAGTACTTC. As protein: CSARDERQLSVGEQYF.

CDR3 nucleotide sequence: TGTGCCAGCAGCTCAAGGGTTTTCACCCATGGCTACACCTTC. It yields the protein CASSSRVFTHGYTF. The chain joins TRBV12-3 or TRBV12-4 to TRBJ1-2; D unresolved. The V end lost 6 bases, the J end lost 6 bases, and 17 bases lay between the germline ends. The CDR3 has 14 residues.

The V call is TRBV20-1, the J call TRBJ1-2; a possible D gene is TRBD1 (5 bases). This CDR3 region has 12 residues. Trimming took 0 bases from V and 8 from J, leaving 10 bases between them. Per germline, CDR1 DFQATT and CDR2 SNEGSKA (reference sequence). The CDR3 DNA is TGCAGTGCTAGAGAGGGGCAGTGGGGCTACACCTTC. Translation: CSAREGQWGYTF.

The chain joins TRBV21-1 to TRBJ1-1; the table's D call, TRBD1, has no DNA check behind it. TRBV21-1 is a pseudogene. The CDR3 contains 16 residues. CDR3 in amino acids: CACSDRDSKKSTEAFF. The CDR3 DNA reads TGTGCCTGCAGCGACCGGGACAGCAAAAAGAGCACTGAAGCTTTCTTT.

The rearrangement uses TRBV10-3 and TRBJ2-7; 10 bases are a match to TRBD2. The CDR3 is made up of 17 amino acids. Trimming took 0 bases from V and 5 from J; bases not matched to a gene: 10. From germline, CDR1 is ENHRY and CDR2 SYGVKD. CDR3 sequence: CAISESASGSYMDEQYF. The CDR3 bases are TGTGCCATCAGTGAGTCGGCTAGCGGGAGCTACATGGACGAGCAGTACTTC.